This TCR beta chain appears in the sequencing data of a study of blood T cells in healthy people across ages. The overall study: Through template switching, about one barcoded beta molecule was captured per two T cells, as measured in model experiments. Study results and caveats: In long-lived donors, naive CD4+ cell counts and diversity exceeded those of aged donors.

This clonotype has only a few counts. The target antigen is unknown. Sample-barcoded 5' priming and a J-beta primer mix drove a second PCR of about 6 to 11 cycles. With 12 random nucleotides, a template-switch adaptor tagged each individual cDNA molecule. TCRdb reprocessed the 5' RACE reads with MiXCR, giving one entry per CDR3 protein. The sample includes 550,000 to 750,000 distinct CDR3 sequences, around 21% of them seen just once. The germline V and J ends were trimmed by 2 bases and 4 bases, with 12 bases remaining between them. The CDR3 extends over 15 amino acids. CDR1 LGHNA and CDR2 YSLEER come from the germline V gene.

This chain uses TRBV4-3 with TRBJ2-4, with D perhaps assigned TRBD1 or TRBD2 (6 bases each). The sequencing input was blood. The TCR sequence derives from a man between 65 and 85 years old in good health. The CDR3 nucleotides are TGCGCCAGCAGCCAACACAGGGACTCTAAAAACATTCAGTACTTC. It is translated as CASSQHRDSKNIQYF.